The entry below describes one TCR beta chain. The data are from a study of blood T cell repertoires in COVID-19. Assignment of participants to cohorts was predicated upon participant-reported clinical history. Two negative PCRs, clearance, or symptom resolution were required of recovered Cohort 3 donors. TCRdb keeps only in-frame clones here, not all; method: immunoSEQ multiplex PCR. The top ten hold 9.5% to 15% of the sample, which has 150,000 to 200,000 clones, around 80% seen once. Sequenced material: PBMCs or T cells enriched from blood (not recorded which). This receptor was taken from a man in his fifties or sixties who had recovered from COVID-19.

The CDR3 nucleotides are TGTGCCAGCAGTGAAGCAGGGGGTATCGGTTCACCCCTCCACTTT. Translation: CASSEAGGIGSPLHF. The chain combines TRBV6-1 with TRBJ1-6; D is possibly TRBD1 (6 bases). In germline, CDR1 is MNHNS, CDR2 SASEGT. This CDR3 contains 15 residues. The germline V and J ends were trimmed by 0 bases and 9 bases, with 12 bases remaining between them.